This T cell receptor (beta chain) was sequenced in a study of cytomegalovirus exposure and HLA in healthy donors. Study-wide findings and caveats: It has been reported that TCR beta sequences accurately predicted the HLA-A and HLA-B alleles of most subjects. A few CMV-associated chains proved CMV antigen-specific in vitro.

Germline V gene sequence: CDR1 SGHAT, CDR2 FQNNGV. The CDR3 extends over 15 amino acids. V gave up 5 bases and J gave up 0 bases; unmatched junction bases: 6. With regard to this clone: The antigen remains undetermined.

The PCR contained 60 Vbeta and 13 Jbeta primers. The method was immunoSEQ multiplex PCR; TCRdb's version includes in-frame clones alone and lacks a portion of them. The sample lists around 200,000 clones; 60% to 80% were seen once. The chain carries TRBV11-2 and TRBJ1-2; 7 positions agree with TRBD1. The sequenced sample consisted of PBMCs. This clonotype was sampled from a male donor in good health and CMV-seronegative. The CDR3 reads CASSAYRGPNYGYTF. The CDR3 region has the DNA TGTGCCAGCAGCGCCTACAGGGGACCTAACTATGGCTACACCTTC. The variable domain in full, with the rest retrieved from reference TRBV11-2 and TRBJ1-2, is EAGVAQSPRYKIIEKRQSVAFWCNPISGHATLYWYQQILGQGPKLLIQFQNNGVVDDSQLPKDRFSAERLKGVDSTLKIQPAKLEDSAVYLCASSAYRGPNYGYTFGSGTRLTVV.